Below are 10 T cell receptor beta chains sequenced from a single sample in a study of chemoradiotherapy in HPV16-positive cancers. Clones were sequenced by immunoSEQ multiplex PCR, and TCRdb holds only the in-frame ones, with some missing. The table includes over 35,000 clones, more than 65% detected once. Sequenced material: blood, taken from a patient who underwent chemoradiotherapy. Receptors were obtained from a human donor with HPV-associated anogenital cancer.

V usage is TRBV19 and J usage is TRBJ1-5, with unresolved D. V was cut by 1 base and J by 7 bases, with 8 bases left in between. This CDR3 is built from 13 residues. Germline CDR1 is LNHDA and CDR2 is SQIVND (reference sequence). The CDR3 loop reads CASSIGQEQPQHF. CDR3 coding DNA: TGTGCCAGTAGTATAGGTCAGGAACAGCCCCAGCATTTT.

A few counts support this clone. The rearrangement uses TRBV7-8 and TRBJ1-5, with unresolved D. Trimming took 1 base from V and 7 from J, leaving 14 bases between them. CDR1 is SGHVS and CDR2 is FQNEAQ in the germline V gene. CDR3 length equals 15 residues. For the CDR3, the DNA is TGTGCCAGCAGCTTAGGACCAGCCCGGGAACAGCCCCAGCATTTT. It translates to CASSLGPAREQPQHF.

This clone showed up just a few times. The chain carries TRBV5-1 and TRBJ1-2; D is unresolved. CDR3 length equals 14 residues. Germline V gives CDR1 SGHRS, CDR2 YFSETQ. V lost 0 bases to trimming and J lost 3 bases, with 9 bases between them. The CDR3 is CASSLVTSDYGYTF. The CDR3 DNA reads TGCGCCAGCAGCTTGGTTACGTCCGACTATGGCTACACCTTC.

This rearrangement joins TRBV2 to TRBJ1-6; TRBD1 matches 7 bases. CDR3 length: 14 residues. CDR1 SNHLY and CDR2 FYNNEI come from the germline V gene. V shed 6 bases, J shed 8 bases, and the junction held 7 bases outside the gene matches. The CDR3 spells CASRNRGGDSPLHF. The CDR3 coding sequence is TGTGCCAGCAGAAACAGGGGAGGTGATTCACCCCTCCACTTT.

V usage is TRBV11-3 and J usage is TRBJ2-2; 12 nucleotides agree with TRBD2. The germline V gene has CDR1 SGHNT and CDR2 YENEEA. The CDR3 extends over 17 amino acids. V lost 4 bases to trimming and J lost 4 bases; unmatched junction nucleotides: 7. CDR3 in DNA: TGTGCCAGCAGCTCTAGCGGGGGGGCAGGAGGCACCGGGGAGCTGTTTTTT. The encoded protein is CASSSSGGAGGTGELFF.

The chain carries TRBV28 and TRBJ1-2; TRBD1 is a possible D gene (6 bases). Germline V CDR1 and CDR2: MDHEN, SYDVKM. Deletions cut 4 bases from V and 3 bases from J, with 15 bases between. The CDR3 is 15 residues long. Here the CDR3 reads CASSSPRGADYGYTF. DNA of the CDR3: TGTGCCAGCAGTTCCCCCCGGGGGGCGGACTATGGCTACACCTTC.

DNA for the CDR3: TGTGCCACGCGGGGGGGGGTGAGCACTGAAGCTTTCTTT. The encoded protein is CATRGGVSTEAFF. The chain couples TRBV5-4 to TRBJ1-1, with D tentatively TRBD1 (5 bases). Trimming shortened V by 9 bases and J by 4 bases, and 16 bases separated the two germline ends. CDR3 size: 13 residues. Germline V gives CDR1 SGHNT, CDR2 YYREEE (reference sequence).

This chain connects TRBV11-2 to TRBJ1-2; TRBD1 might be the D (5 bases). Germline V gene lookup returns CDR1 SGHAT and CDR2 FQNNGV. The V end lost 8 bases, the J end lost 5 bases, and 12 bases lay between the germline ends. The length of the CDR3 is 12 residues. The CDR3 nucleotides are TGTGCCAGCTCCGGGGAGGGGTATGGCTACACCTTC. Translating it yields CASSGEGYGYTF.

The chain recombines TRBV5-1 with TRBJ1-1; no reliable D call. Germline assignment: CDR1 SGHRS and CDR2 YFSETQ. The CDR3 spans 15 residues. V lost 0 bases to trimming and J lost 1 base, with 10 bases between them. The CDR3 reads CASSLEPGRNTEAFF. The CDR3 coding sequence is TGCGCCAGCAGCTTGGAGCCGGGAAGGAACACTGAAGCTTTCTTT. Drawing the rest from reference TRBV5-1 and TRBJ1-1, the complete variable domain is KAGVTQTPRYLIKTRGQQVTLSCSPISGHRSVSWYQQTPGQGLQFLFEYFSETQRNKGNFPGRFSGRQFSNSRSEMNVSTLELGDSALYLCASSLEPGRNTEAFFGQGTRLTVV.

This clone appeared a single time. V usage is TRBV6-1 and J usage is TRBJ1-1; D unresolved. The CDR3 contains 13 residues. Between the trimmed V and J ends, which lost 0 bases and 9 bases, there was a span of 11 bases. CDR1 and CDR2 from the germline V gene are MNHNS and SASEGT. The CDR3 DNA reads TGTGCCAGCAGTGAAGCGAGGACGACTAAAGCTTTCTTT. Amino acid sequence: CASSEARTTKAFF.